The 25 T cell receptor beta chains given below trace back to one sample, sequenced in a study of regulatory T cells in long-lasting Graves disease. Arm-PCR with iRepertoire HTBI primers amplified the CDR3 regions for these TCR beta libraries. One entry per CDR3 protein, called by TCRdb with MiXCR from the multiplex PCR reads. The sample carries some 450,000 distinct CDR3 sequences, less than 20% recorded once. Time point noted: newly diagnosed GD, antithyroid drugs for less than 3 months. PBMCs provided the RNA from which the TCR library was made. Another study also made use of these data, one on T cells in Graves' hyperthyroidism and ophthalmopathy.

The sample here was peripheral blood mononuclear cells (PBMCs), taken at new diagnosis, from a patient treated with antithyroid drugs. The receptors shown here come from a woman under 40 with Graves disease.

This clonotype was picked up a small number of times. The V gene is TRBV19, the J gene TRBJ2-7, with a possible D match to TRBD2 (6 bases). Per the germline V gene, CDR1 is LNHDA and CDR2 is SQIVND (reference sequence). Trimming removed 6 bases at V and 0 bases at J, with 15 bases between. This CDR3 has 15 residues. Here the CDR3 reads CASRFGSGSSYEQYF. The CDR3 nucleotides are TGTGCCAGTAGGTTTGGGTCCGGGAGCTCCTACGAGCAGTACTTC.

There are many counts of this clonotype. The chain combines TRBV5-1 with TRBJ2-1; 10 nucleotides line up with TRBD2. The germline V gene has CDR1 SGHRS and CDR2 YFSETQ. The V segment lost 2 bases and the J segment 3 bases; nucleotides outside the gene matches: 5. CDR3 length: 16 amino acids. The CDR3 nucleotides read TGCGCCAGCAGCTTAGGGACTAGCGAGAGCTACAATGAGCAGTTCTTC. This codes for CASSLGTSESYNEQFF.

Many counts were recorded for this clonotype. The J gene is TRBJ1-5, the V gene TRBV12-3 or TRBV12-4, with D tentatively TRBD1 (5 bases). The germline V and J ends were trimmed by 3 bases and 11 bases, with 20 bases remaining between them. The CDR3 length is 15 residues. DNA for the CDR3: TGTGCCAGCAGTTTTAACCCTCAATACAGGTCGGCCCAGCATTTT. Residues: CASSFNPQYRSAQHF.

This clonotype was found many times. This sequence joins TRBV20-1 and TRBJ2-7, with 7 bases matching TRBD1. CDR3 length: 14 residues. Per the germline V gene, CDR1 is DFQATT and CDR2 is SNEGSKA (reference sequence). J lost 5 bases, V lost 6 bases, and 13 bases had no gene match. The CDR3 spells CSAPRDRGYHEQYF. The CDR3 bases are TGCAGTGCCCCTCGGGACAGAGGATACCACGAGCAGTACTTC.

About this clonotype: Possible read error: a much larger clone is one base away. The chain recombines TRBV10-3 with TRBJ2-7, with D possibly TRBD1 on 6 matching bases. Germline CDR1 and CDR2: ENHRY and SYGVKD. The CDR3 covers 14 residues. CDR3 bases: TGTGCCGTCAGTGACCCACAGGGTATCTACGAGCAGTACTTC. It is translated as CAVSDPQGIYEQYF.

This clonotype turned up a few times. This may be a read error, as it is one base from a much larger clone. The chain carries TRBV11-2 and TRBJ2-7; the D gene is possibly TRBD1 (6 bases). Germline CDR1 SGHAT, CDR2 FQNNGV. The CDR3 has 14 amino acids. The CDR3 region is CASSQNRASYERYF. The DNA of the CDR3 is TGTGCCAGCAGCCAAAACAGGGCTTCCTACGAGCGGTACTTC.

This clonotype was detected many times. The chain combines TRBV3-1 with TRBJ1-2; D is perhaps TRBD1 (6 bases). The CDR3 has 15 amino acids. Germline values: CDR1 LGHDT, CDR2 YNNKEL (reference sequence). Deletions cut 0 bases from V and 4 bases from J, with 12 bases between. The CDR3 loop reads CASSQDGQTGYGYTF. CDR3 nucleotides: TGTGCCAGCAGCCAAGATGGACAGACTGGCTATGGCTACACCTTC.

In this sample, this clonotype turned up many times. This sequence joins TRBV2 and TRBJ2-1; 7 bases map to TRBD2. Germline trimming cut 3 bases from V and 4 bases from J; bases unmatched to any gene: 3. The CDR3 covers 14 residues. Germline CDR1 reads SNHLY; CDR2 reads FYNNEI. CDR3 amino acids: CASSEGSGYNEQFF. CDR3 nucleotide sequence: TGTGCCAGCAGTGAGGGTAGCGGGTACAATGAGCAGTTCTTC.

This clonotype was seen repeatedly, ten times or more. V usage is TRBV6-2 or TRBV6-3 and J usage is TRBJ2-3; TRBD2 matches at 8 bases. Germline CDR1 reads MNHEY; CDR2 reads SVGEGT. The CDR3 runs to 15 residues. With 5 bases clipped from V and 1 base from J, the junction kept 5 bases outside the gene matches. This chain's CDR3 is CASSAPGGRTDTQYF. DNA of the CDR3: TGTGCCAGCAGTGCTCCGGGGGGGCGCACAGATACGCAGTATTTT.

This clonotype was seen repeatedly, ten times or more. This chain connects TRBV7-9 to TRBJ1-5; perhaps TRBD1 as D (6 bases). The germline CDR1 and CDR2 sequences are SEHNR and FQNEAQ (reference sequence). There are 15 residues in the CDR3. The V and J ends lost 1 base and 7 bases respectively, with 14 bases between them. This CDR3 is CASSLGGALGQPQHF. The CDR3 region has the DNA TGTGCCAGCAGCTTAGGGGGGGCCCTAGGGCAGCCCCAGCATTTT.

This CDR3 reads CASSFKDPTDTQYF. The CDR3 DNA reads TGTGCCAGCAGCTTCAAGGACCCCACAGATACGCAGTATTTT. The rearrangement uses TRBV7-3 and TRBJ2-3, with D unclear. The V end lost 3 bases, the J end lost 2 bases, and 9 bases lay between the germline ends. Germline V CDR1 and CDR2: SGHTA, FQGTGA. The CDR3 runs to 14 residues. Supplemented by reference TRBV7-3 and TRBJ2-3, the full variable domain reads GAGVSQTPSNKVTEKGKYVELRCDPISGHTALYWYRQSLGQGPEFLIYFQGTGAADDSGLPNDRFFAVRPEGSVSTLKIQRTERGDSAVYLCASSFKDPTDTQYFGPGTRLTVL.

This clonotype has ten or more counts. This chain joins TRBV11-2 and TRBJ2-7; TRBD1 aligns across 11 bases. CDR1 SGHAT and CDR2 FQNNGV come from the germline V gene. The CDR3 runs to 16 residues. V trimming: 0 bases; J trimming: 5 bases; junction bases outside the gene matches: 6. The CDR3 nucleotides are TGTGCCAGCAGCTTAGATCTGGGGACAGGGGGTAACGAGCAGTACTTC. It yields the protein CASSLDLGTGGNEQYF.

The chain couples TRBV28 to TRBJ2-1, with 11 bases aligning to TRBD2. The CDR3 covers 13 residues. Per the germline V gene, CDR1 is MDHEN and CDR2 is SYDVKM. V was clipped by 10 bases and J by 6 bases; unmatched bases: 5. The CDR3 sequence: CATLAGGLNEQFF. In DNA, the CDR3 is TGTGCCACCCTAGCGGGAGGTCTCAATGAGCAGTTCTTC.

This clonotype was recorded many times. The chain carries TRBV6-1 and TRBJ2-1; 8 bases agree with TRBD2. Per the germline V gene, CDR1 is MNHNS and CDR2 is SASEGT. This CDR3 has 14 residues. Trimming cost V 6 bases and J 8 bases; bases outside gene matches: 9. CDR3 coding DNA: TGTGCCAGCAGCCCGGGACTAGTAACCCATGAGCAGTTCTTC. This translates into CASSPGLVTHEQFF.

This clonotype was detected ten times or more. The chain couples TRBV7-2 to TRBJ2-7; 7 bases fit TRBD2. This CDR3 has 15 residues. With V trimmed by 0 bases and J by 3 bases, 5 bases remained unmatched. Germline-derived CDR1 and CDR2 are SGHTA and FQGNSA. The CDR3 is CASSLAAGAVYEQYF. Here the CDR3 DNA reads TGTGCCAGCAGCTTAGCGGCGGGAGCCGTCTACGAGCAGTACTTC.

The chain is built from TRBV29-1 and TRBJ2-1; D tentatively reads TRBD1 or TRBD2 (5 bases each). The CDR3 is 12 residues long. In germline, CDR1 is SQVTM, CDR2 ANQGSEA. The V end was cut by 4 bases, the J end by 10 bases, with 14 bases between. As DNA, the CDR3 is TGCAGCGTTGCCCGAGGGGCGGAAGAGCAGTTCTTC. Its translation is CSVARGAEEQFF.

This clonotype was counted only a few times. The chain has TRBV27 and TRBJ2-7; possibly TRBD2 for D (6 bases). Germline assignment: CDR1 MNHEY and CDR2 SMNVEV (reference sequence). Trimming pared 8 bases from V and 0 bases from J, leaving 8 bases between. CDR3 size: 12 residues. The CDR3 DNA is TGTGCCAGCGGGAGGAACTCCTACGAGCAGTACTTC. Translated: CASGRNSYEQYF.

In this sample, this clonotype turned up many times. This sequence joins TRBV28 and TRBJ2-7; TRBD1 aligns across 8 bases. V was clipped by 4 bases and J by 1 base; unmatched bases: 3. Germline V gives CDR1 MDHEN, CDR2 SYDVKM. The CDR3 loop spans 14 amino acids. The CDR3 DNA reads as TGTGCCAGCAGTTCGGACAGGGCATCCTACGAGCAGTACTTC. It yields the protein CASSSDRASYEQYF.

The chain uses TRBV7-9 and TRBJ2-3, with D possibly being TRBD1 or TRBD2 (6 bases each). Germline-derived CDR1 and CDR2 are SEHNR and FQNEAQ (reference sequence). The CDR3 length is 16 residues. V was cut by 1 base and J by 2 bases, with 13 bases left in between. Here the CDR3 DNA reads TGTGCCAGCAGCTTAGTAGGCGGGACACTCACAGATACGCAGTATTTT. Translation gives CASSLVGGTLTDTQYF.

This clonotype came up many times. The chain joins TRBV27 to TRBJ2-7, with 8 nucleotides matching TRBD1. From germline, CDR1 is MNHEY and CDR2 SMNVEV (reference sequence). The trim removed 5 bases at V and 2 bases at J, leaving 11 bases unmatched. This CDR3 is 16 amino acids long. The CDR3 protein is CASSLTGGRVTYEQYF. The CDR3 DNA is TGTGCCAGCAGTCTTACAGGGGGAAGGGTCACCTACGAGCAGTACTTC.

This clonotype was detected many times. This may come from a read error, since a much larger clone is one base off. The rearrangement joins TRBV7-8 to TRBJ1-1; D perhaps matches TRBD1 (5 bases). The CDR3 sequence is 14 residues long. V was shortened by 6 bases and J by 1 base, with 12 bases between the two germline ends. Germline loops: CDR1 SGHVS, CDR2 FQNEAQ. CDR3 residues: CASRPGTGNTEAFF. DNA of the CDR3: TGTGCCAGCAGACCCGGGACGGGGAACACTGAAGCTTTCTTT.

The sample holds a few counts of this clonotype. The gene calls are TRBV3-1 and TRBJ2-2, with a possible D match to TRBD1 (5 bases). The CDR3 spans 16 residues. V lost 0 bases and J 7 bases, leaving 15 bases between the germline ends. Germline loops: CDR1 LGHDT, CDR2 YNNKEL (reference sequence). The CDR3 bases are TGTGCCAGCAGCCAAGAGCTAGGGGCGGATGGCGGGGAGCTGTTTTTT. Residues: CASSQELGADGGELFF.

The rearrangement uses TRBV19 and TRBJ1-2; 7 nucleotides match TRBD1. The CDR3 loop spans 14 amino acids. The V and J ends lost 5 bases and 4 bases, in that order; junction bases with no gene match: 7. Germline CDR1 reads LNHDA; CDR2 reads SQIVND (reference sequence). CDR3 DNA sequence: TGTGCCAGTAGTGCCCGACAGGGCTCCTATGGCTACACCTTC. Encoded protein: CASSARQGSYGYTF.

A few counts support this clonotype. The chain carries TRBV12-5 and TRBJ1-1, with a possible D match to TRBD1 (6 bases). The CDR3 spans 15 residues. Germline V CDR1 and CDR2: LGHNT, FRNRAP. V lost 0 bases and J lost 5, with 13 bases in between. As DNA, the CDR3 is TGTGCTAGTGGTTTGGTACGAGGGGGAGAGACTGAAGCTTTCTTT. Its protein product is CASGLVRGGETEAFF.

With respect to this clonotype: A read error is the likely source, as a far larger clone sits one nucleotide away. The J gene is TRBJ2-1, the V gene TRBV12-3 or TRBV12-4; D uncertain. The CDR3 covers 13 residues. The CDR3 spells CASSLLSYDEQFF. The CDR3 nucleotides read TGTGCCAGCAGTTTACTCTCCTACGATGAGCAGTTCTTC.